This T cell receptor (beta chain) was identified during a study of blood T cells in healthy people across ages. General study results and limits: Significant beta diversity loss was already apparent by age approximately 40, declining roughly linearly. Percentage of naive T cells showed a strong correlation with TCR beta diversity.

It was with a sample-barcoded 5' primer and a J-beta primer mix that a second PCR of about 6 to 12 cycles was run. Every single cDNA molecule received a tag from a template-switch adaptor with 12 random nucleotides. At least 3 million CDR3-containing paired-end reads were obtained per sample. TCRdb reprocessed the 5' RACE reads with MiXCR, giving one entry per CDR3 protein. The sample lists about 1.8 million distinct CDR3 sequences; around half were seen once. The length of the CDR3 is 13 residues. Per germline, CDR1 MNHEY and CDR2 SVGEGT. Trimming left V 10 bases short and J 4 bases short, with 15 bases between. This clonotype was counted once. The antigen remains unidentified.

The specimen sequenced was blood. The chain joins TRBV6-2 or TRBV6-3 to TRBJ2-3, with TRBD2 as a possible D gene (7 bases). The source of this sequence is a woman between 35 and 50 years old in good health. The CDR3 DNA reads TGTGCCACCAGAAAAGGGGGGGCAGATACGCAGTATTTT. It encodes CATRKGGADTQYF.